One and the same sample provided the 20 T cell receptor beta chains below, sequenced in a study of blood T cell repertoires in COVID-19. Repertoires were generated with immunoSEQ multiplex PCR, while TCRdb's copy carries only in-frame clones and drops some. The data show around 300,000 clones, 86% seen once. Sequences were obtained from PBMCs or T cells enriched from blood (not recorded which). These receptors were obtained from a young woman who had recovered from COVID-19.

This chain uses TRBV7-2 with TRBJ1-5, with a tentative D call TRBD1 (6 bases). The CDR3 runs to 17 residues. Germline V gene data show CDR1 as SGHTA and CDR2 as FQGNSA. Trimming stripped 1 base from V and 2 bases from J, with 15 bases between. This CDR3 reads CASSLGVRGGRNQPQHF. In DNA form, the CDR3 reads TGTGCCAGCAGCTTAGGGGTTCGAGGGGGACGCAATCAGCCCCAGCATTTT.

The V call is TRBV28, the J call TRBJ2-1; 9 bases fit TRBD1. J was trimmed by 9 bases and V by 3 bases; bases with no gene match: 6. This CDR3 is 14 amino acids long. The V gene's germline CDR1 is MDHEN and CDR2 SYDVKM. The CDR3 bases are TGTGCCAGCAGTTTCGGGACAGGGAGGAGTGAGCAGTTCTTC. The encoded protein is CASSFGTGRSEQFF.

This rearrangement joins TRBV25-1 to TRBJ1-1, with a weak D call TRBD1 (5 bases). The CDR3 consists of 15 residues. The germline V gene encodes CDR1 MGHDK and CDR2 SYGVNS. V was cut by 2 bases and J by 10 bases, with 20 bases left in between. CDR3 nucleotide sequence: TGTGCCAGCAGTGAAGGGTTAGGGGCCAGCCCGTCAGCTTTCTTT. Protein: CASSEGLGASPSAFF.

The chain carries TRBV10-1 and TRBJ2-1; D is possibly TRBD1 (5 bases). V lost 1 base and J 0 bases, leaving 10 bases between the germline ends. The germline CDR1 and CDR2 sequences are WNHNN and SYGVQD (reference sequence). The CDR3 is 16 amino acids. CDR3 in amino acids: CASSEYRSSSYNEQFF. The CDR3 nucleotides are TGCGCCAGCAGTGAGTACAGGTCAAGCTCCTACAATGAGCAGTTCTTC.

This clone was seen just once. This rearrangement joins TRBV19 to TRBJ1-2; D is unresolved. V lost 5 bases, J lost 7 bases, and 17 bases lay in between. The CDR3 spans 14 residues. Germline-derived CDR1 and CDR2 are LNHDA and SQIVND (reference sequence). The DNA of the CDR3 is TGTGCCAGTAGTCCCTCCCCAGCGCCGACTGGCTACACCTTC. It translates to CASSPSPAPTGYTF.

The CDR3 here is CASSLIRSTEAFF. The CDR3 coding sequence is TGTGCCAGCAGCTTAATCAGGTCCACTGAAGCTTTCTTT. The chain employs TRBV7-2 and TRBJ1-1; D remains ambiguous. Germline-derived CDR1 and CDR2 are SGHTA and FQGNSA. V was pared by 2 bases and J by 4 bases, with 8 bases between. CDR3 size: 13 residues.

As DNA, the CDR3 is TGTGCCAGCAGCCGCTGGGACAGGGGCGGGTCCAACACTGAAGCTTTCTTT. This encodes CASSRWDRGGSNTEAFF. The gene calls are TRBV3-1 (or the pseudogene TRBV3-2) and TRBJ1-1; 10 nucleotides align to TRBD1. The CDR3 has 17 amino acids. Trimming removed 4 bases from V and 2 bases from J; junction bases left unmatched: 10. Germline V gene sequence: CDR1 LGHDT, CDR2 YNNKEL (reference sequence).

The rearrangement uses TRBV6-5 and TRBJ2-7, with TRBD2 identical over 7 bases. After removal of 6 bases from V and 5 bases from J, the junction contained 13 bases not matched to a gene. Germline-derived CDR1 and CDR2 are MNHEY and SVGAGI. The CDR3 sequence is 15 residues long. CDR3 in amino acids: CASSPREVGTHEQYF. The CDR3 region has the DNA TGTGCCAGCAGCCCCCGGGAGGTGGGAACCCACGAGCAGTACTTC.

The chain joins TRBV28 to TRBJ2-7; maybe TRBD1 (5 bases). This CDR3 has 13 residues. CDR1 and CDR2 from the germline V gene are MDHEN and SYDVKM. Trimming removed 3 bases from V and 2 bases from J, with 8 bases in between. CDR3 loop: CASSLLGAYEQYF. The CDR3 DNA follows: TGTGCCAGCAGTTTGTTAGGGGCCTACGAGCAGTACTTC.

The chain combines TRBV28 with TRBJ2-7; TRBD2 agrees at 9 bases. V trimming: 3 bases; J trimming: 5 bases; junction bases outside the gene matches: 2. This CDR3 is built from 13 residues. The germline CDR1 and CDR2 sequences are MDHEN and SYDVKM. CDR3 nucleotide sequence: TGTGCCAGCAGTTTTCCTAGCGGGAACGAGCAGTACTTC. Protein sequence: CASSFPSGNEQYF.

V and J are TRBV7-8 and TRBJ1-6; D is ambiguous. Germline V lookup: CDR1 SGHVS, CDR2 FQNEAQ. CDR3 length: 19 residues. V was trimmed by 1 base and J by 9 bases, leaving 25 bases between them. CDR3 in amino acids: CASSLVLPSGSSPGSPLHF. As DNA, the CDR3 is TGTGCCAGCAGCTTAGTATTACCGAGTGGCAGCTCCCCGGGTTCACCCCTCCACTTT.

V is TRBV9 and J is TRBJ1-1; a possible D gene is TRBD1 (6 bases). V dropped 3 bases and J dropped 6 bases, with 15 bases sitting between them. CDR3 length: 14 amino acids. The V gene's germline CDR1 is SGDLS and CDR2 YYNGEE. This CDR3 is CASSETGIRSEAFF. CDR3 coding DNA: TGTGCCAGCAGCGAGACAGGCATAAGGTCTGAAGCTTTCTTT. The variable domain in full, with the rest retrieved from reference TRBV9 and TRBJ1-1, is DSGVTQTPKHLITATGQRVTLRCSPRSGDLSVYWYQQSLDQGLQFLIQYYNGEERAKGNILERFSAQQFPDLHSELNLSSLELGDSALYFCASSETGIRSEAFFGQGTRLTVV.

The chain links TRBV2 to TRBJ2-2; possibly TRBD2 for D (6 bases). This CDR3 comprises 14 residues. CDR1 SNHLY and CDR2 FYNNEI come from the germline V gene. Deletions cut 6 bases from V and 4 bases from J, with 12 bases between. CDR3 coding DNA: TGTGCCAGCAGGGAGACTAGTTTCACCGGGGAGCTGTTTTTT. Its protein product is CASRETSFTGELFF.

The genes are TRBV7-6 and TRBJ1-5; TRBD1 aligns across 9 bases. Germline CDR1 reads SGHVS; CDR2 reads FNYEAQ. The CDR3 has 18 amino acids. The trim removed 2 bases at V and 1 base at J, leaving 9 bases unmatched. CDR3 loop: CASSLFAGQGGSNQPQHF. The CDR3 nucleotides are TGTGCCAGCAGCTTATTCGCGGGACAGGGCGGGAGCAATCAGCCCCAGCATTTT.

The V and J genes are TRBV5-4 and TRBJ2-3; D ambiguous. Germline CDR1 reads SGHNT; CDR2 reads YYREEE (reference sequence). CDR3 length: 14 amino acids. V dropped 6 bases and J dropped 0 bases, with 11 bases sitting between them. The CDR3 DNA sequence: TGTGCCAGCACCCCCGAGCCTAGCACAGATACGCAGTATTTT. It yields the protein CASTPEPSTDTQYF.

This clone has only a few counts. Other DNA sequences in the sample encode the same CDR3. This chain uses TRBV29-1 with TRBJ2-3; the match to TRBD1 covers 7 bases. The CDR3 has 14 residues. Germline V lookup: CDR1 SQVTM, CDR2 ANQGSEA. The J segment lost 2 bases and the V segment lost 3 bases, leaving 5 bases of the junction unmatched. The CDR3 nucleotides are TGCAGCGTTGAGAGACAGGGCGTCACAGATACGCAGTATTTT. Translated, it gives CSVERQGVTDTQYF.

In this sample, this clone turned up a few times. The V gene is TRBV27, the J gene TRBJ1-1; no reliable D call. Trimming pared 9 bases from V and 3 bases from J, leaving 17 bases between. Germline values: CDR1 MNHEY, CDR2 SMNVEV (reference sequence). The CDR3 is 14 residues long. The DNA of the CDR3 is TGTGCCAGTTGCGATGGAGGGAGTCACACTGAAGCTTTCTTT. The encoded protein is CASCDGGSHTEAFF.

This chain links TRBV7-8 with TRBJ1-1; TRBD1 might be the D (6 bases). With 4 bases removed from V and 0 bases from J, the gap between germline ends came to 21 bases. Germline-derived CDR1 and CDR2 are SGHVS and FQNEAQ. This CDR3 region has 18 residues. This CDR3 is CASSSLAGAYGVNTEAFF. The CDR3 DNA follows: TGTGCCAGCAGCTCCCTCGCAGGGGCCTATGGGGTGAACACTGAAGCTTTCTTT.

CDR3 nucleotides: TGTGCCAGCAGTCTTGACAGGGGGTATCAGCCCCAGCATTTT. Its translation: CASSLDRGYQPQHF. The chain is built from TRBV28 and TRBJ1-5; 9 bases map to TRBD1. The CDR3 sequence is 14 residues long. V dropped 5 bases and J dropped 5; count of bases not matched to a gene: 4. From germline, CDR1 is MDHEN and CDR2 SYDVKM.

This chain links TRBV28 with TRBJ1-4, with 8 bases that match TRBD1. The CDR3 extends over 15 amino acids. Germline CDR1 and CDR2: MDHEN and SYDVKM. Germline trimming cut 2 bases from V and 5 bases from J; bases unmatched to any gene: 4. CDR3 in amino acids: CASSLGDRRNEKLFF. As DNA, the CDR3 is TGTGCCAGCAGTTTAGGGGACAGGCGGAATGAAAAACTGTTTTTT.